This is a list of T cell receptor beta chains from one sample in a study of monozygotic twins with inflammatory bowel disease. From its re-call of the 5' RACE reads, TCRdb lists each CDR3 protein once, without DNA. Its listing shows fewer than 550,000 distinct CDR3 sequences. The sequencing input was blood. These receptors were obtained from a human donor with ulcerative colitis or Crohn's disease, or a healthy co-twin of an affected twin (not recorded which). Each CDR3 is given with its conserved first and last residue.

>TRBV4-1|TRBJ2-7
CASSPIPAGGATVEQYF
>TRBV12-3/TRBV12-4|TRBJ1-6
CASRFSYNSPLHF
>TRBV5-1|TRBJ2-2
CASSLAGQGGTGELFF
>TRBV18|TRBJ2-1
CASSPPGTSDYNEQFF
>TRBV11-2|TRBJ2-2
CASSLRTLRTYANTGELFF
>TRBV4-2|TRBJ1-1
CASSQGQRNTEAFF
>TRBV27|TRBJ2-7
CASSFSGQNYEQYF
>TRBV9|TRBJ2-1
CASTPGRGLADYNEQFF
>TRBV20-1|TRBJ1-1
CSATPVDGAHTEAFF
>TRBV2|TRBJ2-1
CASSVSGGSQFF
>TRBV24-1|TRBJ2-2
CATNRGPNTGELFF
>TRBV12-3/TRBV12-4|TRBJ2-3
CASSLYPDTQYF
>TRBV5-6|TRBJ2-2
CASSFGRVTGELFF
>TRBV29-1|TRBJ1-2
CSVEGGQSRYGYTF
>TRBV20-1|TRBJ2-7
CSVPRTGPIYEQYF
>TRBV5-1|TRBJ2-7
CASSLGDRAPYEQYF
>TRBV11-2|TRBJ2-1
CASSLVWTPYNEQFF
>TRBV20-1|TRBJ2-1
CSARDSRTGSYNEQFF
>TRBV19|TRBJ2-3
CASSIDGLAGGFITDTQYF
>TRBV4-1|TRBJ1-2
CASSSPSEANYGYTF
>TRBV7-9|TRBJ1-4
CASSQDGRGSEKLFF
>TRBV3-1|TRBJ2-3
CASSQAGIAPDTQYF
>TRBV28|TRBJ2-5
CASSGENRPQETQYF
>TRBV27|TRBJ1-6
CASSLHPNSPLHF
>TRBV28|TRBJ2-5
CASSSGTSGSLETQYF
>TRBV5-1|TRBJ2-5
CASSNSGGSRETQYF
>TRBV13|TRBJ1-3
CASSSTGQGAGNTIYF
>TRBV20-1|TRBJ1-4
CSARRGTPNEKLFF